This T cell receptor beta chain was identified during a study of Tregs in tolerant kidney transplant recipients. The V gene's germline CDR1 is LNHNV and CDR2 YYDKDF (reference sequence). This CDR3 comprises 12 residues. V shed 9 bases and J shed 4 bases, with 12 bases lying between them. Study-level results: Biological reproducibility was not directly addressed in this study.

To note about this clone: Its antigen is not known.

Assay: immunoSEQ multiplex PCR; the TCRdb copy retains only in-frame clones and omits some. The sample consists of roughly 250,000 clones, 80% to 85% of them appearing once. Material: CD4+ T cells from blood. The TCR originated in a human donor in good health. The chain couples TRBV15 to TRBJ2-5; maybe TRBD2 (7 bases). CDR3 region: CATGGGRETQYF. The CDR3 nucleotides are TGTGCCACAGGGGGAGGGAGAGAGACCCAGTACTTC.